One sample yielded the 31 T cell receptor beta chains listed below, sequenced in a study of blood T cell repertoires in COVID-19. The method was immunoSEQ multiplex PCR; TCRdb's version includes in-frame clones alone and lacks a portion of them. The sample includes approximately 350,000 clones, more than 85% of them seen just once. The sample comprised PBMCs or T cells enriched from blood (not recorded which). The receptors were sampled from a woman in her 30s who had recovered from COVID-19.

The V call is TRBV30, the J call TRBJ2-3; TRBD2 aligns across 11 bases. The CDR3 has 14 amino acids. The germline gives CDR1 GTSNPN, CDR2 SVGIG (reference sequence). V trimming: 7 bases; J trimming: 1 base; junction bases outside the gene matches: 4. CDR3 in amino acids: CALMTSGGTDTQYF. The CDR3 nucleotides read TGTGCCTTAATGACTAGCGGGGGCACAGATACGCAGTATTTT.

This rearrangement joins TRBV12-3 or TRBV12-4 to TRBJ1-2, with a weak D call TRBD1 (6 bases). V gave up 6 bases and J gave up 2 bases, with 10 bases separating them. The CDR3 spans 13 residues. DNA of the CDR3: TGTGCCAGCAGCCAAGACAGGAACTATGGCTACACCTTC. Protein product: CASSQDRNYGYTF.

This sequence joins TRBV19 and TRBJ1-1, with D possibly matching TRBD1 (5 bases). Trimming removed 7 bases from V and 7 bases from J, with 22 bases in between. Germline-derived CDR1 and CDR2 are LNHDA and SQIVND (reference sequence). The CDR3 length is 15 residues. In DNA, the CDR3 is TGTGCCAGTACCATGGGAGAGGGACTCTCCCATGAAGCTTTCTTT. Protein sequence: CASTMGEGLSHEAFF.

The V and J genes are TRBV14 and TRBJ2-7; unclear D gene. Germline CDR1 and CDR2: SGHDN and FVKESK. The CDR3 runs 12 residues. The V end lost 0 bases, the J end lost 6 bases, and 6 bases lay between the germline ends. The CDR3 sequence is CASSQDTGEQYF. Here the CDR3 DNA reads TGTGCCAGCAGCCAAGATACCGGCGAGCAGTACTTC.

The V gene is TRBV28, the J gene TRBJ2-3; D is possibly TRBD1 (6 bases). This CDR3 region has 18 residues. V was clipped by 1 base and J by 0 bases, with 17 bases between them. Germline CDR1 reads MDHEN; CDR2 reads SYDVKM. The CDR3 DNA is TGTGCCAGCAGTTTATCTGGAGGACAGACCCTCAGCACAGATACGCAGTATTTT. Its translation: CASSLSGGQTLSTDTQYF.

The table lists this clone with a few counts. V and J are TRBV9 and TRBJ1-2, with D possibly matching TRBD1 (6 bases). Per the germline V gene, CDR1 is SGDLS and CDR2 is YYNGEE. The ends were cut back, 3 bases at V and 0 bases at J, with 15 bases in the middle. The CDR3 has 16 residues. CDR3 DNA: TGTGCCAGCAGCGGGGGACACCTCCCCACTAACTATGGCTACACCTTC. As protein: CASSGGHLPTNYGYTF.

The J gene is TRBJ1-2, the V gene TRBV5-6; 8 bases are a match to TRBD1. Germline V gene sequence: CDR1 SGHDT, CDR2 YYEEEE. The V and J ends lost 0 bases and 6 bases, in that order; junction bases with no gene match: 13. CDR3 length: 17 residues. CDR3 in DNA: TGTGCCAGCAGCTTGGACAGGGGGTTCCCCCTACATCATGGCTACACCTTC. This gives the protein CASSLDRGFPLHHGYTF.

This clone was detected only once. The chain couples TRBV7-6 to TRBJ2-3; D gene ambiguous. Germline lookup yields CDR1 SGHVS and CDR2 FNYEAQ. The V gene lost 1 base and the J gene lost 5 bases, with 16 bases spanning the gap. The CDR3 runs 16 residues. The CDR3 nucleotides read TGTGCCAGCAGCTTAGGGAGCGTCGCCGAGAGAGATACGCAGTATTTT. Translation: CASSLGSVAERDTQYF.

The chain couples TRBV18 to TRBJ1-1; 9 bases align to TRBD1. This CDR3 is built from 15 residues. Germline V gene lookup returns CDR1 KGHSH and CDR2 LQKENI. V shed 3 bases, J shed 3 bases, and the junction held 5 bases outside the gene matches. Here the CDR3 DNA reads TGTGCCAGCTCACCGCTGACAGGGGGTTACACTGAAGCTTTCTTT. It yields the protein CASSPLTGGYTEAFF. Variable domain in full (rest from reference TRBV18 and TRBJ1-1): NAGVMQNPRHLVRRRGQEARLRCSPMKGHSHVYWYRQLPEEGLKFMVYLQKENIIDESGMPKERFSAEFPKEGPSILRIQQVVRGDSAAYFCASSPLTGGYTEAFFGQGTRLTVV.

This sequence joins TRBV6-1 and TRBJ1-6; D is undetermined. Looked up from germline, CDR1 is MNHNS and CDR2 is SASEGT. The V and J ends lost 2 bases and 8 bases respectively, with 7 bases between them. The CDR3 covers 13 residues. CDR3: CASSESVDSPLHF. CDR3 nucleotides: TGTGCCAGCAGTGAATCGGTTGATTCACCCCTCCACTTT.

The genes are TRBV10-3 and TRBJ2-7, with 9 bases aligning to TRBD1. The CDR3 is made up of 15 amino acids. Trimming at V came to 8 bases and at J to 5 bases, leaving 13 bases not matched to a gene. Per germline, CDR1 ENHRY and CDR2 SYGVKD. The CDR3 spells CAIGWSGQGRHEQYF. Written as DNA, the CDR3 is TGTGCCATCGGGTGGTCTGGACAGGGGAGGCACGAGCAGTACTTC.

The chain recombines TRBV13 with TRBJ2-3; D gene ambiguous. The V end lost 3 bases, the J end lost 0 bases, and 10 bases lay between the germline ends. Per the germline V gene, CDR1 is PRHDT and CDR2 is FYEKMQ (reference sequence). The CDR3 is 15 amino acids. The CDR3 protein is CASSFGPGSTDTQYF. CDR3 sequence (DNA): TGTGCCAGCAGCTTTGGGCCAGGCAGCACAGATACGCAGTATTTT. Full variable domain (outside the CDR3, taken from reference TRBV13 and TRBJ2-3): AAGVIQSPRHLIKEKRETATLKCYPIPRHDTVYWYQQGPGQDPQFLISFYEKMQSDKGSIPDRFSAQQFSDYHSELNMSSLELGDSALYFCASSFGPGSTDTQYFGPGTRLTVL.

The chain carries TRBV7-8 and TRBJ2-3; TRBD2 aligns across 7 bases. Germline V CDR1 and CDR2: SGHVS, FQNEAQ. The CDR3 loop spans 13 amino acids. Unmatched junction bases numbered 7, after V lost 11 bases and J lost 2 bases. The CDR3 is CAWGGSPTDTQYF. As DNA, the CDR3 is TGTGCCTGGGGGGGGTCTCCCACAGATACGCAGTATTTT.

The chain has TRBV3-1 (or the pseudogene TRBV3-2) and TRBJ1-5; weak D call: TRBD1 (5 bases). Looked up from germline, CDR1 is LGHDT and CDR2 is YNNKEL (reference sequence). This CDR3 is built from 14 residues. Trimming took 4 bases from V and 4 from J, leaving 11 bases between them. CDR3 loop: CASSPSSGNQPQHF. CDR3 coding DNA: TGTGCCAGCAGCCCAAGTTCAGGGAATCAGCCCCAGCATTTT.

The chain is built from TRBV9 and TRBJ2-5; 8 bases agree with TRBD2. The CDR3 contains 15 residues. Germline values: CDR1 SGDLS, CDR2 YYNGEE. With V trimmed by 1 base and J by 2 bases, 4 bases remained unmatched. CDR3 sequence reads: CASSVSGGEQETQYF. The CDR3, as DNA: TGTGCCAGCAGCGTATCGGGAGGGGAGCAAGAGACCCAGTACTTC. Full variable domain (rest looked up from reference TRBV9 and TRBJ2-5): DSGVTQTPKHLITATGQRVTLRCSPRSGDLSVYWYQQSLDQGLQFLIQYYNGEERAKGNILERFSAQQFPDLHSELNLSSLELGDSALYFCASSVSGGEQETQYFGPGTRLLVL.

The V gene is TRBV19, the J gene TRBJ2-7; 9 bases fit TRBD2. The CDR3 totals 18 residues. Losses at the gene ends were 2 bases for V and 1 base for J; bases not matched to a gene: 12. Per the germline V gene, CDR1 is LNHDA and CDR2 is SQIVND (reference sequence). The CDR3 reads CASSIRISGRPTSYEQYF. The CDR3 DNA reads as TGTGCCAGTAGTATAAGGATCAGCGGGAGGCCCACATCCTACGAGCAGTACTTC.

This chain connects TRBV7-2 to TRBJ1-6, with D tentatively TRBD1 (5 bases). V lost 3 bases and J 0 bases, leaving 12 bases between the germline ends. This CDR3 contains 17 residues. Germline V gene sequence: CDR1 SGHTA, CDR2 FQGNSA. In DNA, the CDR3 is TGTGCCAGCAGCTTGAGGCAGGGCTTCTCCTATAATTCACCCCTCCACTTT. Its protein product is CASSLRQGFSYNSPLHF.

CDR3 residues: CASSATPGTVEQFF. CDR3 sequence (DNA): TGTGCCAGCAGCGCGACCCCCGGGACAGTTGAGCAGTTCTTC. This chain joins TRBV7-8 and TRBJ2-1, with 7 bases aligning to TRBD1. The CDR3 length is 14 residues. Germline V gene sequence: CDR1 SGHVS, CDR2 FQNEAQ. The junction had 10 bases not matched to a gene; V was cut back by 5 bases and J by 9 bases.

On this clone: This same CDR3 is encoded by further DNA sequences in the sample. This chain uses TRBV5-4 with TRBJ2-7; D not certain. CDR3 length equals 12 residues. Trimming left V 0 bases short and J 5 bases short, with 6 bases between. The germline V gene has CDR1 SGHNT and CDR2 YYREEE (reference sequence). CDR3 in DNA: TGTGCCAGCAGCTTGGGCGTGGACGAGCAGTACTTC. This translates into CASSLGVDEQYF.

V and J are TRBV9 and TRBJ1-3; no definite D call. Germline V CDR1 and CDR2: SGDLS, YYNGEE. V was cut by 3 bases and J by 8 bases, with 21 bases left in between. This CDR3 is 16 amino acids long. CDR3: CASSESPMTGRHTIYF. Written as DNA, the CDR3 is TGTGCCAGCAGCGAAAGCCCGATGACTGGGAGGCACACCATATATTTT.

The chain has TRBV13 and TRBJ2-1, with 7 bases matching TRBD2. V lost 5 bases, J lost 2 bases, and 18 bases stayed unmatched. Germline-derived CDR1 and CDR2 are PRHDT and FYEKMQ (reference sequence). This CDR3 spans 19 amino acids. The CDR3 DNA is TGTGCCAGCAGCAACCTTGGGGACTATAGTGACCCGGCCTACAATGAGCAGTTCTTC. Protein product: CASSNLGDYSDPAYNEQFF.

The chain is built from TRBV14 and TRBJ2-7; TRBD2 matches at 11 bases. Per the germline V gene, CDR1 is SGHDN and CDR2 is FVKESK. With V trimmed by 2 bases and J by 1 base, 1 base remained unmatched. The CDR3 length is 15 residues. CDR3: CASSQLAGGSYEQYF. CDR3 DNA: TGTGCCAGCAGCCAACTAGCGGGGGGTTCCTACGAGCAGTACTTC.

The chain carries TRBV18 and TRBJ2-7; 7 bases are shared with TRBD1. CDR1 is KGHSH and CDR2 is LQKENI in the germline V gene. With 0 bases clipped from V and 7 bases from J, the junction kept 6 bases outside the gene matches. This CDR3 has 14 residues. The CDR3 protein is CASSPPGQPGEQYF. In nucleotides, the CDR3 is TGTGCCAGCTCACCACCGGGACAGCCGGGGGAGCAGTACTTC.

The gene calls are TRBV5-4 and TRBJ1-2; TRBD1 aligns across 9 bases. The CDR3 sequence is 14 residues long. The germline V gene has CDR1 SGHNT and CDR2 YYREEE (reference sequence). J lost 7 bases, V lost 1 base, and 5 bases had no gene match. Here the CDR3 reads CASSLPGTGTGYTF. CDR3 DNA: TGTGCCAGCAGCTTGCCTGGGACAGGGACTGGCTACACCTTC.

This sequence joins TRBV10-3 and TRBJ2-1, with 14 positions matching TRBD2. V was pared by 5 bases and J by 9 bases, with 9 bases of the junction left unmatched. This CDR3 spans 16 amino acids. CDR1 and CDR2 (germline): ENHRY, SYGVKD. The DNA of the CDR3 is TGTGCCATCAGTTCAGGGACTAGCGGGAGTGGTGGTGAGCAGTTCTTC. Protein sequence: CAISSGTSGSGGEQFF.

This clone was picked up a small number of times. The CDR3 loop is CASSPSEVVTEAFF. In DNA, the CDR3 is TGTGCCAGCTCACCAAGCGAAGTTGTTACTGAAGCTTTCTTT. The chain is built from TRBV18 and TRBJ1-1; no clear D gene. From germline, CDR1 is KGHSH and CDR2 LQKENI. The CDR3 extends over 14 amino acids. V gave up 2 bases and J gave up 5 bases, with 12 bases separating them.

The rearrangement joins TRBV7-8 to TRBJ1-3; 7 nucleotides align to TRBD1. Germline CDR1 SGHVS, CDR2 FQNEAQ. Losses at the gene ends were 2 bases for V and 0 bases for J; bases not matched to a gene: 1. The CDR3 contains 15 residues. For the CDR3, the DNA is TGTGCCAGCAGCTTACAGGGGGTCTCTGGAAACACCATATATTTT. Translation gives CASSLQGVSGNTIYF.

The chain is built from TRBV27 and TRBJ2-4; D might be TRBD2 (5 bases). V gave up 5 bases and J gave up 3 bases, with 8 bases separating them. The CDR3 is 13 residues long. CDR1 is MNHEY and CDR2 is SMNVEV in the germline V gene (reference sequence). The CDR3 coding sequence is TGTGCCAGCAGTCCCGGGATCAAAAACATTCAGTACTTC. It translates to CASSPGIKNIQYF.

The chain recombines TRBV25-1 with TRBJ2-7, with 8 bases that match TRBD2. The V segment lost 5 bases and the J segment 0 bases; nucleotides outside the gene matches: 3. This CDR3 has 14 residues. CDR1 MGHDK and CDR2 SYGVNS come from the germline V gene. CDR3 residues: CASSISGASYEQYF. The DNA for the CDR3 is TGTGCCAGCAGTATTAGCGGGGCCTCCTACGAGCAGTACTTC.

The V call is TRBV6-5, the J call TRBJ1-1; weak D call: TRBD1 (5 bases). Trimming cost V 1 base and J 4 bases, with 10 bases left between them. Germline V gene data show CDR1 as MNHEY and CDR2 as SVGAGI. The CDR3 is 14 residues long. CDR3 sequence (DNA): TGTGCCAGCAGTTACTTGGGGGGAAGCACTGAAGCTTTCTTT. It codes for CASSYLGGSTEAFF.

The V and J genes are TRBV19 and TRBJ1-1; unclear D gene. The germline V gene has CDR1 LNHDA and CDR2 SQIVND (reference sequence). The CDR3 contains 13 residues. V was cut by 3 bases and J by 3 bases, with 8 bases left in between. As DNA, the CDR3 is TGTGCCAGTAGTATTCGGGTGGACACTGAAGCTTTCTTT. It yields the protein CASSIRVDTEAFF.